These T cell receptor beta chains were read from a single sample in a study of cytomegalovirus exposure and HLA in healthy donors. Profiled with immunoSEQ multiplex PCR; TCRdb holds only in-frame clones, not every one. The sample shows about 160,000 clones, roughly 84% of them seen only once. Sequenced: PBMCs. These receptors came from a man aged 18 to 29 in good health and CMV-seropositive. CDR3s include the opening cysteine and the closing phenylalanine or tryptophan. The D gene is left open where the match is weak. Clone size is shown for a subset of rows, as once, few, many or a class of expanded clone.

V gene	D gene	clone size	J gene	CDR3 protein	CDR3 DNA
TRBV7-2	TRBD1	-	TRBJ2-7	CASSLVGTGSYEQYF	TGTGCCAGCAGCTTAGTCGGGACAGGCTCCTACGAGCAGTACTTC
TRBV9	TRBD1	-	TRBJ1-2	CASSEIGGTGLGYTF	TGTGCCAGCAGCGAGATTGGCGGGACAGGGCTCGGCTACACCTTC
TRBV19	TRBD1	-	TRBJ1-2	CASSTGGPYGYTF	TGTGCCAGTAGCACAGGGGGCCCCTATGGCTACACCTTC
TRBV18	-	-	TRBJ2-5	CASSPGAITETQYF	TGTGCCAGCTCACCGGGGGCCATAACAGAGACCCAGTACTTC
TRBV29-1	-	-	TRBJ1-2	CSVEGRGNNYGYTF	TGCAGCGTCGAAGGACGGGGAAATAACTATGGCTACACCTTC
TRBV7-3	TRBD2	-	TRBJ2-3	CASSLKLAGADTQYF	TGTGCCAGCAGCTTAAAACTAGCGGGGGCGGATACGCAGTATTTT
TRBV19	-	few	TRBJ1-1	CASSWGLGNTEAFF	TGTGCCAGTAGTTGGGGGCTGGGGAACACTGAAGCTTTCTTT
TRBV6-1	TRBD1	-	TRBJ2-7	CASSEQGAISSYEQYF	TGTGCCAGCAGTGAACAGGGGGCTATTAGCTCCTACGAGCAGTACTTC
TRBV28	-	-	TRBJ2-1	CASSYRSLQFF	TGTGCCAGCAGTTATCGGTCGCTGCAGTTCTTC
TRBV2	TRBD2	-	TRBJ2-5	CASRSLLAIETQYF	TGTGCCAGCAGGTCATTACTAGCGATAGAGACCCAGTACTTC
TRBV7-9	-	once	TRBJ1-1	CASRTTGNTEAFF	TGTGCCAGCAGGACGACAGGGAACACTGAAGCTTTCTTT
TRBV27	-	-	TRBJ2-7	CASSSGASYEQYF	TGTGCCAGCAGTTCCGGAGCCTCCTACGAGCAGTACTTC
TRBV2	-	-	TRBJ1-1	CASSFMGANTEAFF	TGTGCCAGCAGTTTTATGGGCGCTAACACTGAAGCTTTCTTT
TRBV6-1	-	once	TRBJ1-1	CASSEARGKGTEAFF	TGTGCCAGCAGTGAAGCAAGGGGCAAGGGCACTGAAGCTTTCTTT